This T cell receptor (beta chain) was profiled in a study of cytomegalovirus exposure and HLA in healthy donors (dated by TCRdb to about 2017). As for the study more broadly: According to an earlier analysis of several hundred of the donors, roughly 180 million T cells yielded roughly 100 million unique TCR beta sequences and 276 Gb of sequence data. A later analysis re-examined previously published TCR beta repertoires from roughly 720 donors and added high-resolution HLA genotyping to investigate patterns of TCR occurrence. On average, around 240,000 unique TCR beta nucleotide sequences were sequenced per donor among fewer than 500 genotyped donors of the cohort, with about 17% of those sequences being non-productive. Along with the approximately 700-subject first cohort, a separate validation cohort of approximately 110 different subjects was used. The study aimed to test whether cataloging public T cell receptors could reveal signatures of past pathogen exposure. A later genetic analysis used genome-wide SNP genotypes for about 60% of the roughly 670 donors, treating that subset as a discovery cohort. Approximately 300 gigabases of sequencing data and approximately 92 million unique TCR sequences made up an early release that covered over 550 HLA-typed donors. In the later analysis, no new phenotypic data were used to find candidate immune exposures; instead, reliance was placed on TCR beta sequences and their occurrence across donors. The study used immunosequencing to profile the T cell repertoires of 666 subjects and linked those repertoires to cytomegalovirus serostatus. Donor age, sex, ethnicity and CMV serostatus were collected together with the repertoire data. An earlier analysis of roughly 600 of the donors used high-throughput TCR beta sequencing to judge whether each TCR beta V gene segment behaved as functional or pseudogenic. All discovery cohort repertoires had been generated on a single sequencing platform. Among the roughly 410 genotyped donors, approximately 77% belonged to the genetic ancestry cluster associated with self-reported Caucasian donors. The number of donors typed differed by locus, with roughly 629-640 for A, B, C, DRB1 and DQB1, 522 for DQA1, some 570 for DPA1, and approximately 470 for DPB1. To predict cytomegalovirus infection status, the study brought together high-throughput TCR immunosequencing, statistical association of individual TCRs with disease status, and machine learning. Both class I and class II loci were covered by HLA typing, at four-digit resolution. Five DR-DQ haplotypes were handled as single units for association and clustering because linkage in the cohort was strong.

The cohort was made up of approximately 700 healthy bone marrow donors. Cohort members were all nominally healthy when sampled, although unrecorded immune exposures were likely present. The donor tested CMV seropositive and was one of the 289 seropositive cohort members. A peripheral blood sample was collected from each donor, and TCR beta sequencing was performed on peripheral blood mononuclear cells. Genomic DNA extraction from the blood cell samples was performed with the Qiagen DNeasy Blood Extraction Kit. What the work shows at the level of the full study, not this receptor alone: A further reported finding was that TCR beta sequences accurately predicted the HLA-A and HLA-B alleles for most subjects in the first cohort. A cluster of highly shared sequence variants was judged likely to represent a technical artifact of the sequencing pipeline. An earlier analysis of some 590 of the donors showed that most TCR beta V segments appeared in productive rearrangements either about 87% or about 30% of the time, which broadly matched IMGT annotations. Correlated functional status among segregating V segments might reflect linkage disequilibrium, but an unknown experimental factor could not be ruled out. In a later analysis, most CMV-associated TCR beta chains were found to appear HLA-restricted, with HLA associations seemingly driven largely by CMV exposure. According to a later analysis, TCR association rates differed among HLA loci, with DRB1 alleles showing the most associated TCRs and HLA-C alleles showing the fewest. When HLA alleles, especially DR and DQ, strongly co-occurred, attributing TCR associations to individual alleles was difficult. In a later analysis, HLA-associated TCR beta chains showed more clonal expansion and lower generation probabilities than non-associated chains that were equally common. Because counts were too low, approximately 15 rarely observed V segments, including chromosome 9 orphons, were excluded from the earlier analysis of a few hundred of the donors. The authors suggested that the approach could potentially be extended to other disease states and immunological phenotypes. In the study, some 160 TCR beta chains were listed as associated with cytomegalovirus. The classifier was reported to diagnose cytomegalovirus status with high specificity and sensitivity in both the original cohort and the validation cohort. Some IMGT-functional V segments, including TRBV6-2 and TRBV6-3, could not be told apart with the 87-base-pair reads, so those segments were excluded. According to a later genetic analysis, donors in an Asian-associated ancestry cluster had fewer N-insertions in productive TCRs than the roughly 700-donor mean. According to a later analysis, parvovirus B19, influenza, CMV and Epstein-Barr virus appeared linked to several top co-occurrence clusters. In a later genetic analysis, a missense DCLRE1C variant was associated with V-gene and J-gene trimming of TCR beta chains, and the association was replicated in an independent cohort. While some public TCRs were present in many individuals, most TCR sequences turned up only very rarely across donors. HLA typing was unavailable for some donors at each locus, so association tests used only the typed subset. Sequencing depth was assumed to be roughly uniform across donors in the presence/absence analyses, though that assumption may not hold. In vitro tests confirmed that a few of the cytomegalovirus-associated TCR beta chains recognize cytomegalovirus antigens. Specific HLA alleles were associated with 15,000 to 20,000 TCR beta sequences at a false discovery rate of 0.05 in a later analysis. Only TCR beta chains were sequenced in this cohort, and the absence of alpha or paired-chain data limited detectable features. The only immune exposure information available for the cohort was CMV serostatus.

Its CDR3 holds 15 amino acids, cysteine through phenylalanine. Only CDR3 DNA remains: 45 bases, in frame from the first base. The protocol used for the library was the immunoSEQ multiplex PCR assay. The multiplex PCR relied on a mix of 60 forward primers for TCR Vbeta segments and 13 reverse primers for TCR Jbeta segments. The CDR3 region of rearranged TCR beta genes was amplified from genomic DNA by a multiplex PCR assay. Amplified TCR beta libraries were sequenced as 87-base-pair reads on the Illumina HiSeq System. From the authors' description of their analysis: In a later analysis, 77 million or so unique TCR beta chains were counted across the roughly 670 repertoires, and about 10 million of these chains were shared by at least two donors. Raw reads were error-corrected and collapsed into unique sequences by a nearest-neighbor algorithm in which closely related sequences were merged to remove PCR and sequencing errors. To assign V, D and J gene segments, CDR3 sequences were aligned to IMGT reference sequences. For a sequence to be retained, at least a six-nucleotide match to both a V gene segment and a J gene segment was required. A rearrangement was called productive if the CDR3 had no stop codons and remained in frame with V and J, and every other rearrangement was called non-productive. Following IMGT convention, CDR3 was defined as the stretch from the second conserved V-encoded cysteine up to the conserved J-encoded phenylalanine. The earlier analysis of some 580 of the donors excluded any sequence lacking an unambiguous match to a single V gene segment. An earlier analysis of several hundred of the donors classified V segments as functional when productive rearrangements were above 56.7% and as segregating when the standard deviation between donors was above 5%. A statistical classification framework was built for diagnosing cytomegalovirus status from the catalog of TCR beta chain sequences. In a later analysis, TCR nucleotide sequences were compared against IMGT/GENE-DB human TR gene sequences so that V and J genes could be assigned. Using the TCRdist pipeline, a later analysis assigned CDR3 sequences along with most-parsimonious VDJ recombination scenarios. A later analysis defined each TCR beta chain by its CDR3 amino acid sequence plus V-gene family, and excluded reads lacking a unique V-gene family. A later analysis removed 500 to 650 highly shared, low-generation-probability nucleotide sequences to deal with suspected cross-contamination and a sequencing artifact. A later analysis calculated a clonal expansion index for each public chain from normalized within-repertoire ranks of inferred template counts. In a later analysis, generation probabilities were computed using a VDJ recombination model fitted to out-of-frame rearrangements, and the results were checked against IGoR. Hypergeometric tests were used in a later analysis to score TCR-TCR, TCR-HLA and TCR-CMV co-occurrence, with a repertoire-size bias correction applied to the TCR pairs. A later analysis estimated false discovery rates by permuting HLA or CMV assignments 20 times. A later analysis grouped co-occurring TCRs with DBSCAN, adding TCRdist sequence similarity when clustering within HLA-allele-positive subsets. For co-occurrence clustering, repertoires with fewer than 30,000 or more than 120,000 public chains were excluded, along with five or six repertoires with anomalous nucleotide sharing. TCRdb limited this immuneACCESS table to in-frame rearrangements with V and J called. A share of clones is missing; checked studies link under half to unresolved V genes, and the rest is unexplained. The V and J calls and clone size come from that table; D and trimming were worked out from the DNA. This sample gives 100,000 to 150,000 clones in total; about 81% of them show up just once. The biggest ten clones account for more than 7.5% of the sample.

In the case of this clone: It has no known antigen specificity. No much larger clonotype is one base removed from it; base qualities were not supplied.

Sequencing used PBMCs. This sequence uses TRBV21-1 and TRBJ2-1; TRBD2 reflects the table's D call only, with no check against the DNA. TRBV21-1 is a pseudogene. The sequence came from a woman aged 50 to 60 in good health and CMV-seropositive. The CDR3 region: CASSKSAGENNEQFF. The nucleotide sequence reads as follows: TGTGCCAGCAGCAAAAGCGCGGGCGAGAACAATGAGCAGTTCTTC.